The T cell receptor beta chain described here comes from a study of blood T cell repertoires in COVID-19. Study in general: Specimens from acute and convalescent COVID-19 originated in the United States, Italy and Spain. From T cells, B-cell-depleted T cells, or PBMCs came the material, which was cDNA or gDNA.

Among Cohort 3 donors, those recovered had two negative PCRs, clearance, or symptom resolution. Germline values: CDR1 LNHNV, CDR2 YYDKDF (reference sequence). Trimming stripped 8 bases from V and 7 bases from J, with 15 bases between. This CDR3 is built from 13 residues. Original data processing: How many nucleated cells were present was estimated from reference gene primer amplification. Here immunoSEQ multiplex PCR was the method, and the copy in TCRdb shows in-frame clones only, minus some. The DNA was the basis for D and trimming; V, J and clone size are from that table. Among a few hundred thousand clones listed, roughly nine tenths were seen once.

V usage is TRBV15 and J usage is TRBJ1-5; D gene unclear. The TCR sequence derives from a woman aged 25 to 39 who had recovered from COVID-19. Specimen: PBMCs or T cells enriched from blood (not recorded which). CDR3 DNA sequence: TGTGCCACCGGCCGAAACGAGGTCCAGCCCCAGCATTTT. It encodes CATGRNEVQPQHF. Looking up the rest from reference TRBV15 and TRBJ1-5 gives the full variable domain: DAMVIQNPRYQVTQFGKPVTLSCSQTLNHNVMYWYQQKSSQAPKLLFHYYDKDFNNEADTPDNFQSRRPNTSFCFLDIRSPGLGDTAMYLCATGRNEVQPQHFGDGTRLSIL.